Presented here are 19 T cell receptor beta chains from one specimen sequenced in a study of neoadjuvant anti-PD-1 for oral cavity cancer. The table came from immunoSEQ multiplex PCR; TCRdb's copy has only in-frame clones and leaves some out. This table holds under 8,000 clones, roughly 79% found once. The sequences come from PBMCs, collected before nivolumab (anti-PD-1) treatment. The receptors here all came from a person aged 35-79 years with oral cavity squamous cell carcinoma.

The rearrangement links TRBV2 to TRBJ2-5, with 11 bases fitting TRBD1. The CDR3 is 15 residues long. CDR1 and CDR2 (germline): SNHLY, FYNNEI. Trimming cost V 6 bases and J 5 bases; bases outside gene matches: 8. CDR3 nucleotide sequence: TGTGCCAGCAGGAGGACAGGGGGCCGGGGGGAGACCCAGTACTTC. Its protein product is CASRRTGGRGETQYF.

This sequence joins TRBV4-1 and TRBJ1-2, with 8 bases matching TRBD1. Germline V lookup: CDR1 MGHRA, CDR2 YSYEKL. V trimming: 0 bases; J trimming: 7 bases; junction bases outside the gene matches: 10. CDR3 size: 16 residues. The CDR3 sequence is CASSQDLTGGLSGYTF. The CDR3 coding sequence is TGCGCCAGCAGCCAAGATCTTACAGGGGGGTTGAGTGGCTACACCTTC.

The rearrangement uses TRBV7-6 and TRBJ2-3; TRBD2 matches at 9 bases. The CDR3 spans 16 residues. Unmatched junction bases numbered 4, after V lost 1 base and J lost 2 bases. Per the germline V gene, CDR1 is SGHVS and CDR2 is FNYEAQ. The CDR3 sequence: CASSLEAGGSTDTQYF. CDR3 sequence (DNA): TGTGCCAGCAGCTTAGAAGCGGGGGGCTCCACAGATACGCAGTATTTT. The full variable domain, in which reference TRBV7-6 and TRBJ2-3 provide the parts outside the CDR3, is GAGVSQSPRYKVTKRGQDVALRCDPISGHVSLYWYRQALGQGPEFLTYFNYEAQQDKSGLPNDRFSAERPEGSISTLTIQRTEQRDSAMYRCASSLEAGGSTDTQYFGPGTRLTVL.

This rearrangement joins TRBV9 to TRBJ2-3; perhaps TRBD1 as D (6 bases). V lost 3 bases and J 2 bases, leaving 10 bases between the germline ends. Germline CDR1 reads SGDLS; CDR2 reads YYNGEE. This CDR3 has 14 amino acids. The CDR3 DNA reads as TGTGCCAGCAGCGAGGGACATTTCACAGATACGCAGTATTTT. Its protein product is CASSEGHFTDTQYF.

The chain employs TRBV11-3 and TRBJ1-6, with D perhaps matching TRBD1 (6 bases). The CDR3 runs to 15 residues. Trimming removed 1 base from V and 4 bases from J, with 8 bases in between. Germline CDR1 SGHNT, CDR2 YENEEA. The CDR3 region is CASSLGGQYNSPLHF. As DNA, the CDR3 is TGTGCCAGCAGCTTAGGAGGACAGTATAATTCACCCCTCCACTTT.

In DNA, the CDR3 is TGCGCCAGCAGCCAAGGTCGACTGGCTCGCCATGGCTACACCTTC. Translating gives CASSQGRLARHGYTF. V is TRBV4-3 and J is TRBJ1-2; D call uncertain. The V gene lost 1 base and the J gene lost 6 bases, with 15 bases spanning the gap. The CDR3 contains 15 residues. Germline values: CDR1 LGHNA, CDR2 YSLEER.

This chain joins TRBV7-9 and TRBJ2-3, with 9 bases matching TRBD1. The CDR3 covers 16 residues. Trimming removed 1 base from V and 7 bases from J; junction bases left unmatched: 9. The germline gives CDR1 SEHNR, CDR2 FQNEAQ (reference sequence). The CDR3 here is CASSLVGTGIENTQYF. In nucleotides, the CDR3 is TGTGCCAGCAGCTTAGTAGGGACAGGGATAGAGAATACGCAGTATTTT.

This clone was picked up a small number of times. This chain links TRBV7-6 with TRBJ1-5, with D possibly being TRBD1 (6 bases). Trimming took 1 base from V and 3 from J, leaving 10 bases between them. CDR3 length equals 15 residues. CDR1 is SGHVS, CDR2 FNYEAQ, per germline. CDR3 sequence reads: CASSLGTDSNQPQHF. The DNA of the CDR3 is TGTGCCAGCAGCTTAGGGACAGACTCCAATCAGCCCCAGCATTTT.

This clone was counted only a few times. The chain employs TRBV7-6 and TRBJ1-6, with 7 positions matching TRBD1. The CDR3 is made up of 19 amino acids. Germline CDR1 is SGHVS and CDR2 is FNYEAQ. Trimming took 5 bases from V and 0 from J; bases not matched to a gene: 13. CDR3 DNA sequence: TGTGCCAGCAGCAGCCAGGGGGGAGACGCCATCTCCTATAATTCACCCCTCCACTTT. Translated: CASSSQGGDAISYNSPLHF.

The chain joins TRBV11-2 to TRBJ1-4; 7 bases match TRBD1. The CDR3 length is 15 residues. Germline CDR1 and CDR2: SGHAT and FQNNGV. J was trimmed by 2 bases and V by 1 base; bases with no gene match: 1. The chain's CDR3 is CASSLATGTNEKLFF. In DNA form, the CDR3 reads TGTGCCAGCAGCTTAGCGACAGGGACTAATGAAAAACTGTTTTTT.

The chain has TRBV2 and TRBJ2-5; no clear D. Germline CDR1 is SNHLY and CDR2 is FYNNEI. This CDR3 has 13 amino acids. The V end lost 6 bases, the J end lost 2 bases, and 10 bases lay between the germline ends. The CDR3 DNA reads as TGTGCCAGCAGCCGTACAAGACAAGAGACCCAGTACTTC. This codes for CASSRTRQETQYF.

This chain links TRBV11-2 with TRBJ1-6; D uncertain. Trimming stripped 6 bases from V and 9 bases from J, with 12 bases between. CDR3 length: 13 residues. Germline CDR1 is SGHAT and CDR2 is FQNNGV. The DNA for the CDR3 is TGTGCCAGCAGTCCAAGGCGGAGTTCACCCCTCCACTTT. Its protein is CASSPRRSSPLHF.

This clone was seen more than once but under ten times. The chain couples TRBV6-5 to TRBJ2-7, with 7 bases identical to TRBD1. The CDR3 extends over 14 amino acids. Germline V gives CDR1 MNHEY, CDR2 SVGAGI. The trim removed 3 bases at V and 3 bases at J, leaving 5 bases unmatched. CDR3 protein: CASSYGQGDYEQYF. The CDR3 bases are TGTGCCAGCAGTTATGGGCAGGGGGACTACGAGCAGTACTTC.

The chain is built from TRBV27 and TRBJ2-1; 8 bases are shared with TRBD2. This CDR3 is built from 17 residues. CDR1 and CDR2 from the germline V gene are MNHEY and SMNVEV (reference sequence). J gave up 7 bases and V 4 bases, and 15 bases lay outside the gene matches. The CDR3 here is CASSWLPRTSSANEQFF. The CDR3 DNA follows: TGTGCCAGCAGTTGGCTCCCACGGACTAGCAGTGCGAATGAGCAGTTCTTC.

The V and J genes are TRBV18 and TRBJ1-2; 7 positions match TRBD1. J was trimmed by 4 bases and V by 3 bases; bases with no gene match: 5. This CDR3 has 14 amino acids. Germline CDR1 reads KGHSH; CDR2 reads LQKENI. CDR3 DNA: TGTGCCAGCTCACCTACAGGGGTTCCCTATGGCTACACCTTC. Encoded protein: CASSPTGVPYGYTF.

The J gene is TRBJ2-5, the V gene TRBV6-5; 7 bases match TRBD1. Germline V lookup: CDR1 MNHEY, CDR2 SVGAGI. The J segment lost 4 bases and the V segment lost 2 bases, leaving 7 bases of the junction unmatched. This CDR3 contains 15 residues. The CDR3, as DNA: TGTGCCAGCAGTTACAGACAGGGTTTTCGAGAGACCCAGTACTTC. This codes for CASSYRQGFRETQYF.

The gene calls are TRBV4-3 and TRBJ2-7; 8 positions agree with TRBD2. In germline, CDR1 is LGHNA, CDR2 YSLEER. J was trimmed by 3 bases and V by 4 bases; bases with no gene match: 14. The CDR3 spans 17 residues. DNA for the CDR3: TGCGCCAGCAGCCTTTCCCCGCCGGGAGCGGGGGACTACGAGCAGTACTTC. As protein: CASSLSPPGAGDYEQYF.

This clone was seen only a few times. The V call is TRBV20-1, the J call TRBJ1-5; D unclear. V was pared by 5 bases and J by 7 bases, with 9 bases between. Germline V lookup: CDR1 DFQATT, CDR2 SNEGSKA (reference sequence). The CDR3 runs to 11 residues. For the CDR3, the DNA is TGCAGTGCTTCCAAGAGACAGCCCCAGCATTTT. This sequence encodes CSASKRQPQHF.

Written as DNA, the CDR3 is TGCGCCAGCAGCCCGAGACAGGGGGACGAGCAGTACTTC. This translates into CASSPRQGDEQYF. V and J are TRBV4-3 and TRBJ2-7; 9 bases line up with TRBD1. Germline CDR1 is LGHNA and CDR2 is YSLEER. This CDR3 is 13 amino acids long. V shed 4 bases, J shed 5 bases, and the junction held 3 bases outside the gene matches.